These T cell receptor beta chains were read from a single sample in a study of CD8 T cells in Susac syndrome. Using its own MiXCR run on the immunoSEQ multiplex PCR reads, TCRdb lists one record per CDR3 protein. The sample yields roughly 180,000 distinct CDR3 sequences, over 85% seen once. Sequenced: CD4+ T cells from PBMCs. Receptor source: a human donor in good health. Both conserved end residues are part of each CDR3. The D gene is left open where the match is weak. Part of the rows lack a size; the others show once, few, many or a class for expanded clones.

TRBJ2-3,TRBV29-1,once,.,CSGVESTDTQYF,TGCAGCGGCGTGGAAAGCACAGATACGCAGTATTTT
TRBJ2-1,TRBV29-1,.,.,CSVEVARPPGQFF,TGCAGCGTTGAAGTGGCGCGACCGCCGGGGCAATTCTTC
TRBJ1-5,TRBV20-1,.,.,CSAEERAYNQPQHF,TGCAGTGCCGAGGAGAGGGCCTACAATCAGCCCCAGCATTTT
TRBJ2-1,TRBV5-1,.,TRBD2,CASSIAGESYNEQFF,TGCGCCAGCAGCATAGCGGGAGAGTCATACAATGAGCAGTTCTTC
TRBJ1-2,TRBV3-1,.,.,CASSPRLWGVVYGYTF,TGTGCCAGCAGCCCACGTTTGTGGGGCGTAGTCTATGGCTACACCTTC
TRBJ2-7,TRBV27,once,.,CASSPRDTTYEQYF,TGTGCCAGCAGTCCCCGGGACACCACCTACGAGCAGTACTTC
TRBJ2-1,TRBV13,.,.,CASSLYGTSSYNEQFF,TGTGCCAGCAGCTTATACGGGACAAGCTCCTACAATGAGCAGTTCTTC
TRBJ1-2,TRBV7-3,once,.,CASSSPLTF,TGTGCCAGCAGCTCCCCTCTCACCTTC
TRBJ2-1,TRBV9,.,TRBD1,CASSVGDSSYNEQFF,TGTGCCAGCAGCGTAGGGGACAGCTCCTACAATGAGCAGTTCTTC
TRBJ2-2,TRBV6-1,.,.,CASTSQGGNTGELFF,TGTGCCAGCACTTCTCAGGGGGGGAACACCGGGGAGCTGTTTTTT
TRBJ1-1,TRBV7-9,once,.,CASSLGGPVEAFF,TGTGCCAGCAGCTTAGGGGGGCCGGTAGAAGCTTTCTTT
TRBJ2-7,TRBV9,.,TRBD1,CASSPRGQGGYEQYF,TGTGCCAGCAGCCCCAGGGGGCAGGGTGGGTACGAGCAGTACTTC
TRBJ2-7,TRBV6-2/TRBV6-3,.,.,CASSGRNEQYF,TGTGCCAGCTCTGGGAGGAACGAGCAGTACTTC
TRBJ2-3,TRBV30,.,.,CAWSVHTDTQYF,TGTGCCTGGAGTGTACACACAGATACGCAGTATTTT
TRBJ2-1,TRBV15,.,TRBD2,CATRAEREYGHEQFF,TGTGCCACCCGAGCGGAGCGGGAGTACGGCCATGAGCAGTTCTTC
TRBJ1-2,TRBV12-3/TRBV12-4,once,.,CASGPGVGYTF,TGTGCCTCAGGTCCAGGGGTCGGCTACACCTTC
TRBJ2-7,TRBV7-2,.,TRBD2,CASSLSGASYEQYF,TGTGCCAGCAGCTTGAGCGGGGCCTCCTACGAGCAGTACTTC
TRBJ2-1,TRBV5-4,.,.,CASSSGRKSYNEQFF,TGTGCCAGCAGTTCGGGACGAAAGAGTTACAATGAGCAGTTCTTC
TRBJ1-5,TRBV28,.,TRBD1,CASRTDRGLGQPQHF,TGTGCCAGCAGGACGGACAGGGGGTTGGGTCAGCCCCAGCATTTT
TRBJ2-5,TRBV7-3,.,TRBD2,CASSPTSGSWETQYF,TGTGCCAGCAGCCCAACAAGCGGGAGCTGGGAGACCCAGTACTTC
TRBJ2-1,TRBV29-1,.,TRBD2,CSGWTSGYNEQFF,TGCAGCGGGTGGACTAGCGGGTACAATGAGCAGTTCTTC
TRBJ1-2,TRBV25-1,.,TRBD1,CASSKRTGGSYGYTF,TGTGCCAGCAGTAAGCGGACAGGGGGCAGCTATGGCTACACCTTC
TRBJ2-4,TRBV30,.,.,CAWGGGGINIQYF,TGTGCCTGGGGGGGCGGGGGCATTAACATTCAGTACTTC
TRBJ2-1,TRBV3-1,.,TRBD2,CASSQGAGGQFGEQFF,TGTGCCAGCAGCCAAGGGGCGGGAGGCCAATTTGGGGAGCAGTTCTTC
TRBJ1-2,TRBV9,.,TRBD1,CASSGPDSTGAGYTF,TGTGCCAGCAGCGGACCTGATTCGACAGGGGCTGGCTACACCTTC
TRBJ2-5,TRBV6-1,.,TRBD2,CASSTTSGRAGIRQETQYF,TGTGCCAGCAGTACGACTAGCGGGAGGGCCGGAATAAGGCAAGAGACCCAGTACTTC
TRBJ2-1,TRBV20-1,.,.,CSAPAGAYNEQFF,TGCAGTGCTCCAGCAGGAGCCTACAATGAGCAGTTCTTC
TRBJ2-1,TRBV5-1,.,.,CASSSDLFNEQFF,TGCGCCAGCAGCTCCGACTTGTTCAATGAGCAGTTCTTC
TRBJ2-5,TRBV20-1,.,TRBD1,CSAGGQGLETQYF,TGCAGTGCGGGGGGACAGGGGCTAGAGACCCAGTACTTC
TRBJ2-7,TRBV20-1,.,.,CSAQQISYEQYF,TGCAGTGCTCAACAGATTTCCTACGAGCAGTACTTC
TRBJ2-3,TRBV28,.,TRBD2,CASSLFRTSDSTDTQYF,TGTGCCAGCAGTTTATTCAGGACTAGCGATAGCACAGATACGCAGTATTTT
TRBJ2-3,TRBV15,.,TRBD2,CATSRRLAGNTDTQYF,TGTGCCACCAGCAGAAGACTAGCGGGAAACACAGATACGCAGTATTTT
TRBJ2-3,TRBV20-1,.,TRBD2,CSARSGREEITDTQYF,TGCAGTGCTAGAAGTGGGCGGGAGGAGATTACAGATACGCAGTATTTT
TRBJ1-1,TRBV7-9,.,.,CASSLLGEYEAFF,TGTGCCAGCAGCTTGCTCGGTGAATATGAAGCTTTCTTT
TRBJ2-5,TRBV7-8,.,.,CASSLGGPFHF,TGTGCCAGCAGCTTAGGAGGGCCCTTCCACTTC
TRBJ2-1,TRBV20-1,.,TRBD2,CSGLAEANEQFF,TGCAGTGGGCTAGCGGAGGCGAATGAGCAGTTCTTC
TRBJ1-4,TRBV28,.,.,CASTIGTVREKLFF,TGTGCCAGCACCATCGGGACTGTAAGGGAAAAACTGTTTTTT
TRBJ2-3,TRBV28,.,.,CASSRPYRSDTQYF,TGTGCCAGCAGTCGTCCTTACAGGTCAGATACGCAGTATTTT
TRBJ2-1,TRBV29-1,.,.,CSVHRGRDEQFF,TGCAGCGTTCATCGGGGGCGGGATGAGCAGTTCTTC
TRBJ1-5,TRBV28,.,.,CASSLYRDNNQPQHF,TGTGCCAGCAGTTTATACAGGGATAACAATCAGCCCCAGCATTTT
TRBJ2-6,TRBV24-1,.,.,CATSDPGSSGANVLTF,TGTGCCACCAGTGACCCCGGCAGCTCTGGGGCCAACGTCCTGACTTTC
TRBJ2-7,TRBV29-1,.,.,CSVTGTNSYEQYF,TGCAGCGTTACCGGGACAAACTCCTACGAGCAGTACTTC
TRBJ2-1,TRBV7-2,.,TRBD2,CASSDNGAGSYNEQFF,TGTGCCAGCAGCGACAACGGAGCGGGATCCTACAATGAGCAGTTCTTC
TRBJ2-6,TRBV29-1,.,.,CSARGEKRSGANVLTF,TGCAGCGCCCGGGGAGAGAAACGCTCTGGGGCCAACGTCCTGACTTTC
TRBJ2-1,TRBV12-3/TRBV12-4,once,.,CASRSRSHNEQFF,TGTGCCAGCAGATCAAGGTCCCACAATGAGCAGTTCTTC
TRBJ2-3,TRBV20-1,.,TRBD1,CSAPRTGGADTQYF,TGCAGTGCCCCCCGGACAGGGGGCGCGGATACGCAGTATTTT
TRBJ2-7,TRBV20-1,.,.,CSARTVGSEQYF,TGCAGTGCTCGGACGGTGGGCAGCGAGCAGTACTTC
TRBJ2-5,TRBV7-9,.,.,CASSPSGWETQYF,TGTGCCAGCAGCCCCTCAGGGTGGGAGACCCAGTACTTC
TRBJ2-7,TRBV30,.,.,CAWSWGPLREQYF,TGTGCCTGGAGTTGGGGGCCGCTACGGGAGCAGTACTTC
TRBJ2-5,TRBV29-1,.,.,CSVERGVETQYF,TGCAGCGTTGAAAGGGGCGTGGAGACCCAGTACTTC
TRBJ2-7,TRBV20-1,.,TRBD2,CSARKTSGAYEQYF,TGCAGTGCTAGAAAGACTAGCGGGGCCTACGAGCAGTACTTC
TRBJ1-1,TRBV20-1,.,TRBD1,CSARDRSMNTEAFF,TGCAGTGCTAGGGACAGGAGCATGAACACTGAAGCTTTCTTT
TRBJ1-4,TRBV20-1,.,.,CSARPPGLAKNEKLFF,TGCAGTGCTAGACCCCCGGGCCTCGCTAAAAATGAAAAACTGTTTTTT
TRBJ1-2,TRBV30,.,TRBD1,CAYRGLFGYTF,TGTGCCTACAGGGGGCTGTTTGGCTACACCTTC
TRBJ1-5,TRBV7-2,.,.,CASSHGSGNQPQHF,TGTGCCAGCAGCCACGGGTCGGGCAATCAGCCCCAGCATTTT